The clone carrying this T cell receptor (beta chain) was recorded once. These data are taken from a study of PD-1 blockade in classical Hodgkin lymphoma. The time point here: cycle 4 day 1 (C4D1), after more than 5 weeks of nivolumab. Each patient's relapse followed autologous stem cell transplantation, and brentuximab vedotin exposure varied. The V gene lost 8 bases and the J gene lost 6 bases, with 19 bases spanning the gap. The CDR3 runs 15 residues. Germline CDR1 is SGHNT and CDR2 is YENEEA. The assay was immunoSEQ multiplex PCR, and TCRdb's table has in-frame clones only and misses some. The sample comprises about 64,000 clones, more than 80% of which are singletons, and 8% rests with the top ten.

The source of this sequence is a human donor with classical Hodgkin lymphoma. This material consisted of peripheral blood mononuclear cells (PBMCs), taken before the fourth cycle of nivolumab. The chain uses TRBV11-3 and TRBJ2-2, with D perhaps given as TRBD1 or TRBD2 (7 bases each). Written as DNA, the CDR3 is TGTGCCAGCCAGGGGGGGGGAACCACCGCCGGGGAGCTGTTTTTT. Amino acid sequence: CASQGGGTTAGELFF. Complete variable domain (other parts from reference TRBV11-3 and TRBJ2-2): EAGVVQSPRYKIIEKKQPVAFWCNPISGHNTLYWYLQNLGQGPELLIRYENEEAVDDSQLPKDRFSAERLKGVDSTLKIQPAELGDSAVYLCASQGGGTTAGELFFGEGSRLTVL.